What follows describes a single TCR beta chain. The data were taken from a study of blood T cell repertoires in COVID-19. Source study methods: Nucleated cell counts were estimated from reference gene primer amplification. Here immunoSEQ multiplex PCR was the method, and the copy in TCRdb shows in-frame clones only, minus some. The V and J calls and clone size are taken from that table; D and trimming were inferred from the DNA. The data hold about 250,000 clones, with 65% to 90% observed a single time. This CDR3 is 17 amino acids long. CDR1 LGHDT and CDR2 YNNKEL come from the germline V gene (reference sequence). Trimming left V 1 base short and J 0 bases short, with 10 bases between. Cohort 3 recovered donors had two negative PCRs, clearance, or symptom resolution.

This clonotype originated in a man aged 18 to 29 who had recovered from COVID-19. What was sequenced was PBMCs or T cells enriched from blood (not recorded which). The J gene is TRBJ1-6, the V gene TRBV3-1 (or the pseudogene TRBV3-2); no reliable D call. The CDR3 spells CASSQVRQSSYNSPLHF. The CDR3 DNA sequence: TGTGCCAGCAGCCAAGTGAGGCAGAGCTCCTATAATTCACCCCTCCACTTT.